The TCR beta chain described here comes from a study of beta chain features in type 1 diabetes (dated by TCRdb to the late 2010s). With respect to the entire study: No differences in mean age, gender distribution, total cell number or subset yield were found between patients and healthy donors. Naive and central memory subsets were obtained from all 28 donors, but regulatory and stem cell-like memory subsets were isolated from only 8 patients and roughly 8 healthy donors. The study compared TCRB repertoires of sorted circulating CD4+ T cell subsets between recently diagnosed type 1 diabetes patients and matched healthy donors. A total of 85 million to 140 million sorted cells were examined across all samples, and a strong correlation was observed between cell number per subset and RNA yield.

From each donor, a single peripheral blood sample of around 0.12 L on average was drawn into heparinised tubes. Naive, central memory, regulatory and stem cell-like memory CD4+ T cells were sorted on a BD FACSAria II using a panel including CD45RO, CCR7, CD25, CD127, CD95 and CD27. All sorted populations exceeded 95% purity. Right away, PBMCs were isolated by Lymphoprep density gradient centrifugation and were stained directly, with no culture step. So that batch effects would be minimized, each experiment stained and sorted samples in pairs, pairing one healthy donor with one patient. Note on this clone: This clone's antigen is unknown. No quality values exist for individual bases; no much larger clone is one base distant.

General conclusions and limits of the study: Type 1 diabetes patients showed a moderate but significant shortening of TCRB CDR3 length in all four CD4+ subsets. Sequencing cDNA rather than genomic DNA could over-represent highly expressing activated cells, although activation and CD3 levels did not differ between groups. HLA sub-analyses involved small numbers of individuals, so any influence of HLA type on TCRB rearrangement remained unresolved. PCR might favor shorter templates, but patient and control samples were amplified and corrected together, so any skew would affect both groups equally. Patients with type 1 diabetes made fewer insertions and deleted more nucleotides at VDJ recombination sites, implying thymic rearrangement abnormalities. Naive, central memory and regulatory TCRB repertoires appeared to be more alike among patients than among healthy donors.

All of the isolated RNA was reverse transcribed with the High Capacity cDNA Reverse Transcription Kit, so expressed TCRB transcripts were sequenced. Deep immunoSEQ sequencing was performed on naive, central memory and regulatory T cell samples, with an average of roughly 3.3 million total reads per sample. Sorted cells were lysed in RLT buffer and RNA was extracted with DNase-treated RNeasy Micro or Mini kits, depending on cell number. Each cell subset was processed on its own to prevent cross-contamination, while patient and healthy donor samples were processed together. The immunoSEQ multiplex PCR was used to amplify TCRB sequences from cDNA, yielding 87-bp fragments that span the CDR3 region. The amplicons were sequenced using the Illumina HiSeq platform. The authors' analysis ran thus. PCR bias was corrected computationally using synthetic template baselines, and reads within Hamming distance 2 were collapsed, with unmergeable singletons discarded. Reads were aligned to IMGT to assign V, D and J genes, CDR3 length, and insertions or deletions at six rearrangement sites. Within each subset, clonotype counts were normalized to sorted cell number, and only after that were true diversity and Gini coefficients computed with the tcR R package. The overlap coefficient, calculated on TCRB nucleotide sequences, was used to quantify repertoire sharing. Out-of-frame TCRB sequences from naive cells were analyzed as a proxy for the pre-selection repertoire. Held by TCRdb, this immuneACCESS table contains in-frame sequences only and omits some clones. Under half of the omission traces to an unresolved V gene where checked; the cause of the rest is unknown. The V and J calls and clone size are taken from that table; D and trimming were inferred from the DNA. The sample table holds 900,000 or so clones, of which about a sixth were seen once. Jointly, the top ten make up 0.02% to 0.025% of the sample.

Spanning cysteine to phenylalanine, the CDR3 consists of 15 amino acids. CDR3 DNA only is kept here, 45 bases in frame from base 1. The germline V gene encodes CDR1 SGHAT and CDR2 FQNNGV. V was cut back by 4 bases and J by 2 bases, leaving a gap of 14 bases between them. Sample: naive CD4+ T cells from blood. The cell subset or site tag for this specimen amounts to: true naive CD4+ T cells. In this chain, TRBV11-2 is recombined with TRBJ2-5; the D gene lacks a confident call. This clonotype was obtained from a woman under 30 in good health. The DNA sequence is TGTGCCAGCAGCTCCCAAGATCTCAGACAAGAGACCCAGTACTTC. Its translation reads: CASSSQDLRQETQYF. The CDR3, completed at both ends by the reference TRBV11-2 and TRBJ2-5 genes, gives the full variable domain EAGVAQSPRYKIIEKRQSVAFWCNPISGHATLYWYQQILGQGPKLLIQFQNNGVVDDSQLPKDRFSAERLKGVDSTLKIQPAKLEDSAVYLCASSSQDLRQETQYFGPGTRLLVL.